The text below deals with one TCR beta chain. The data originate from a study of blood T cell repertoires in COVID-19. CDR3 length: 15 residues. V trimming: 2 bases; J trimming: 3 bases; junction bases outside the gene matches: 4. Germline CDR1 is MDHEN and CDR2 is SYDVKM. Clones were read by immunoSEQ multiplex PCR, and TCRdb kept only the in-frame ones, dropping some. The sample shows 25,000 to 30,000 clones, roughly nine tenths of them seen only once. The sample consisted of peripheral blood. This chain links TRBV28 with TRBJ1-5, with TRBD1 identical over 7 bases. The source is a man in his 60s with acute or convalescent COVID-19. This chain's CDR3 is CASSLGGQTNQPQHF. The CDR3 bases are TGTGCCAGCAGTTTAGGGGGACAGACCAATCAGCCCCAGCATTTT.